Below are 7 T cell receptor beta chains sequenced from a single sample in a study of cytomegalovirus exposure and HLA in healthy donors. 13 Jbeta primers and 60 Vbeta primers were used for the PCR. The protocol was immunoSEQ multiplex PCR, while the TCRdb copy is restricted to in-frame clones and leaves out a portion. The data show 150,000 to 200,000 clones, 65% to 90% seen once. Specimen: PBMCs. The receptors come from a male donor in good health and CMV-seronegative.

V usage is TRBV30 and J usage is TRBJ2-7; TRBD1 matches 10 bases. The CDR3 consists of 14 residues. CDR1 is GTSNPN and CDR2 is SVGIG in the germline V gene (reference sequence). V was pared by 4 bases and J by 12 bases, with 15 bases of the junction left unmatched. The CDR3 loop is CAWITGTGVPFLYF. Here the CDR3 DNA reads TGTGCCTGGATTACCGGGACAGGGGTCCCTTTTTTGTACTTC.

This clone was picked up a small number of times. The sample has other DNA sequences that encode this CDR3 too. This chain connects TRBV5-8 to TRBJ2-7, with D possibly being TRBD1 (6 bases). V lost 2 bases, J lost 1 base, and 7 bases lay in between. Germline loops: CDR1 SGHTS, CDR2 YDEGEE. This CDR3 is 13 amino acids long. Here the CDR3 reads CASSFRGSYEQYF. The CDR3 DNA is TGTGCCAGCAGCTTTAGGGGGTCCTACGAGCAGTACTTC.

The V gene is TRBV29-1, the J gene TRBJ2-5; 8 nucleotides match TRBD2. Germline V gene sequence: CDR1 SQVTM, CDR2 ANQGSEA. The CDR3 has 15 amino acids. V lost 2 bases, J lost 5 bases, and 10 bases stayed unmatched. CDR3 nucleotide sequence: TGCAGCGTTGAAAAACAGGAGACTAGCGCGGAGACCCAGTACTTC. Translated: CSVEKQETSAETQYF.

The chain carries TRBV5-6 and TRBJ2-3; 7 bases align to TRBD2. Germline V gene sequence: CDR1 SGHDT, CDR2 YYEEEE. The CDR3 extends over 16 amino acids. V gave up 0 bases and J gave up 10 bases; unmatched junction bases: 14. CDR3 residues: CASSLDGRRGVRAQYF. The CDR3 nucleotides are TGTGCCAGCAGCTTGGATGGACGTCGGGGGGTTCGGGCGCAGTATTTT.

CDR3 protein: CASSQGGGRGKETQYF. CDR3 DNA sequence: TGCGCCAGCAGCCAAGGTGGTGGGAGGGGGAAAGAGACCCAGTACTTC. This sequence joins TRBV4-3 and TRBJ2-5; possibly TRBD2 for D (7 bases). The CDR3 contains 16 residues. Germline V CDR1 and CDR2: LGHNA, YSLEER. V was shortened by 1 base and J by 3 bases, with 15 bases between the two germline ends.

This chain connects TRBV11-2 to TRBJ1-2, with 7 bases that match TRBD1. There are 14 residues in the CDR3. The V gene end was trimmed by 6 bases and the J gene end by 6 bases; junction bases not matched to a gene: 10. CDR1 and CDR2 from the germline V gene are SGHAT and FQNNGV. The CDR3 reads CASSHWDRLNGYTF. CDR3 coding DNA: TGTGCCAGCAGTCACTGGGACAGATTGAATGGCTACACCTTC. Drawing the rest from reference TRBV11-2 and TRBJ1-2, the complete variable domain is EAGVAQSPRYKIIEKRQSVAFWCNPISGHATLYWYQQILGQGPKLLIQFQNNGVVDDSQLPKDRFSAERLKGVDSTLKIQPAKLEDSAVYLCASSHWDRLNGYTFGSGTRLTVV.

The rearrangement uses TRBV11-3 and TRBJ2-7; 7 positions agree with TRBD1. Trimming at V came to 1 base and at J to 0 bases, leaving 3 bases not matched to a gene. CDR1 SGHNT and CDR2 YENEEA come from the germline V gene. The CDR3 extends over 15 amino acids. The CDR3 DNA is TGTGCCAGCAGCTTAGGCAGGGGGAGCTCCTACGAGCAGTACTTC. As protein: CASSLGRGSSYEQYF. The complete variable domain, with remaining parts taken from reference TRBV11-3 and TRBJ2-7, reads EAGVVQSPRYKIIEKKQPVAFWCNPISGHNTLYWYLQNLGQGPELLIRYENEEAVDDSQLPKDRFSAERLKGVDSTLKIQPAELGDSAVYLCASSLGRGSSYEQYFGPGTRLTVT.